The 6 T cell receptor beta chains listed next were all sequenced from one sample in a study of blood T cell repertoires in COVID-19. Sequenced by immunoSEQ multiplex PCR; TCRdb stores in-frame clones only, minus some. This sample has over 65,000 clones, with around 81% found just once. What was sequenced was peripheral blood. These receptors originate from an older man with acute or convalescent COVID-19.

The chain couples TRBV5-1 to TRBJ2-7; D is ambiguous. The V and J ends lost 0 bases and 2 bases respectively, with 9 bases between them. CDR3 length: 14 amino acids. Germline assignment: CDR1 SGHRS and CDR2 YFSETQ. DNA for the CDR3: TGCGCCAGCAGCTTGGGACATATGCCCTACGAGCAGTACTTC. Its translation is CASSLGHMPYEQYF.

V gene TRBV18 combines with J gene TRBJ1-1; TRBD1 might be the D (5 bases). With 4 bases removed from V and 1 base from J, the gap between germline ends came to 10 bases. The CDR3 length is 14 residues. From germline, CDR1 is KGHSH and CDR2 LQKENI. The CDR3, as DNA: TGTGCCAGCTCACAGAGTGGGGCGAACACTGAAGCTTTCTTT. Protein sequence: CASSQSGANTEAFF.

V gene TRBV5-4 combines with J gene TRBJ1-2; 8 bases line up with TRBD1. CDR3 size: 13 residues. J gave up 4 bases and V 4 bases, and 3 bases lay outside the gene matches. In germline, CDR1 is SGHNT, CDR2 YYREEE (reference sequence). Here the CDR3 reads CASSAGQVYGYTF. The DNA of the CDR3 is TGTGCCAGCAGCGCGGGACAGGTCTATGGCTACACCTTC. The full variable domain, with the rest looked up from reference TRBV5-4 and TRBJ1-2, is ETGVTQSPTHLIKTRGQQVTLRCSSQSGHNTVSWYQQALGQGPQFIFQYYREEENGRGNFPPRFSGLQFPNYSSELNVNALELDDSALYLCASSAGQVYGYTFGSGTRLTVV.

The rearrangement uses TRBV6-1 and TRBJ1-1, with 8 bases fitting TRBD1. The CDR3 has 16 residues. After removal of 3 bases from V and 4 bases from J, the junction contained 10 bases not matched to a gene. The germline V gene encodes CDR1 MNHNS and CDR2 SASEGT. The CDR3, as DNA: TGTGCCAGCAGTGAGGACAGGGTTACGGTTGTCACTGAAGCTTTCTTT. Translating it yields CASSEDRVTVVTEAFF.

The CDR3 loop reads CASSPLHEQYF. As DNA, the CDR3 is TGTGCCAGCAGCCCCCTTCACGAGCAGTACTTC. The chain joins TRBV11-2 to TRBJ2-7, with D unclear. With 5 bases removed from V and 5 bases from J, the gap between germline ends came to 7 bases. The length of the CDR3 is 11 residues. The germline gives CDR1 SGHAT, CDR2 FQNNGV.

The chain has TRBV28 and TRBJ1-5; 10 nucleotides line up with TRBD1. The CDR3 is 15 amino acids. Germline V gene lookup returns CDR1 MDHEN and CDR2 SYDVKM. The V and J ends lost 6 bases and 3 bases, in that order; junction bases with no gene match: 5. CDR3 loop: CASRPGTGVNQPQHF. The CDR3 coding sequence is TGTGCCAGCAGACCCGGGACAGGGGTCAATCAGCCCCAGCATTTT.